A single TCR beta chain is shown here with its context. Its antigen is not known. Each sample's TCRbeta library yielded on average roughly 43,000 productive templates. Sequencing was performed with immunoSEQ multiplex PCR; in TCRdb, only in-frame clones are kept and a portion is missing. The sample holds some 10,000 clones; approximately 50% are singletons and the top ten take roughly 9%. The data derive from a study of STAT3 mutations in large granular lymphocyte leukemia. In the study overall: Roughly half the longitudinally sequenced T-LGLL patients had canonical STAT3 mutations. Study findings and constraints: At least one immunodominant TCR beta clonotype appeared in every T-cell large granular lymphocyte leukemia patient. In several patients, dominant TCR clone burden exceeded STAT3 mutant burden, suggesting STAT3 mutation arose secondarily.

V was clipped by 6 bases and J by 2 bases, with 11 bases between them. The CDR3 is made up of 13 amino acids. Germline CDR1 reads MNHNS; CDR2 reads SASEGT. The sequencing input was peripheral blood mononuclear cells. The source of this sequence is a boy younger than 18 with T-cell large granular lymphocyte leukemia. Some clones in this sample may be carry-over from other donors' samples. The chain is built from TRBV6-1 and TRBJ2-7; D is unresolved. Written as DNA, the CDR3 is TGTGCCAGCAGGGTCTTGACGGCCTACGAGCAGTACTTC. It encodes CASRVLTAYEQYF.